A single sample is the source of the 5 T cell receptor beta chains below, sequenced in a study of T-cell memory formation after mild COVID-19. TCRdb redid the calling of the 5' RACE reads with MiXCR, one entry per CDR3 protein. In the table there are 250,000 to 350,000 distinct CDR3 sequences, around a sixth of which are singletons. The specimen sequenced was PBMCs or a T cell subset sorted from them (not recorded which). Source of these receptors: a man younger than 35 who had mild COVID-19 (a few samples of this study predate the infection). Cell type and time point are not known.

This rearrangement joins TRBV5-1 to TRBJ2-6, with 9 nucleotides matching TRBD1. Germline V gives CDR1 SGHRS, CDR2 YFSETQ. CDR3 size: 17 residues. V trimming: 7 bases; J trimming: 0 bases; junction bases outside the gene matches: 8. The CDR3 DNA sequence: TGCGCCAGCGCCTCCGGGACAGGGAGCTCTGGGGCCAACGTCCTGACTTTC. The encoded protein is CASASGTGSSGANVLTF.

CDR3 residues: CASSWGDRVGNEQFF. In DNA form, the CDR3 reads TGCGCCAGCAGCTGGGGGGACAGGGTAGGCAATGAGCAGTTCTTC. The chain employs TRBV5-1 and TRBJ2-1, with 9 bases matching TRBD1. The V and J ends lost 3 bases and 6 bases, in that order; junction bases with no gene match: 7. Germline loops: CDR1 SGHRS, CDR2 YFSETQ. The CDR3 covers 15 residues.

This rearrangement joins TRBV7-3 to TRBJ2-3; no clear D gene. V lost 4 bases, J lost 1 base, and 12 bases lay in between. CDR3 size: 15 residues. CDR1 and CDR2 from the germline V gene are SGHTA and FQGTGA. The CDR3 reads CASSSPKSGTDTQYF. In DNA, the CDR3 is TGTGCCAGCAGCTCCCCTAAATCTGGCACAGATACGCAGTATTTT.

This clonotype has a handful of counts. The chain is built from TRBV7-9 and TRBJ2-3; D not resolved. This CDR3 has 12 residues. Germline assignment: CDR1 SEHNR and CDR2 FQNEAQ (reference sequence). Trimming left V 5 bases short and J 10 bases short, with 13 bases between. Here the CDR3 reads CASSPGPVAQYF. The CDR3 DNA sequence: TGTGCCAGCAGCCCTGGGCCTGTGGCGCAGTATTTT.

CDR3: CASSSNGFPGELFF. As DNA, the CDR3 is TGTGCCAGCAGTTCGAATGGATTCCCCGGGGAGCTGTTTTTT. V gene TRBV7-8 combines with J gene TRBJ2-2; D is undetermined. The CDR3 totals 14 residues. Germline CDR1 is SGHVS and CDR2 is FQNEAQ. Between the trimmed V and J ends, which lost 6 bases and 6 bases, there was a span of 14 bases. The full variable domain, completed using reference TRBV7-8 and TRBJ2-2, is GAGVSQSPRYKVAKRGQDVALRCDPISGHVSLFWYQQALGQGPEFLTYFQNEAQLDKSGLPSDRFFAERPEGSVSTLKIQRTQQEDSAVYLCASSSNGFPGELFFGEGSRLTVL.